The clone carrying this T cell receptor (beta chain) was found a few times. Its antigen is unknown. The data stem from a study of blood T cells in healthy people across ages. Across the study: About one barcoded beta molecule per two T cells came from capture by template switching.

The use of a sample-barcoded 5' primer and a J-beta primer mix characterized a second PCR of about 7 to 12 cycles. TCRdb ran MiXCR on the 5' RACE reads and lists one entry per CDR3 protein. The table shows roughly 1.9 million distinct CDR3 sequences, with about two fifths occurring only once. The length of the CDR3 is 12 residues. With 4 bases removed from V and 2 bases from J, the gap between germline ends came to 7 bases. The V gene's germline CDR1 is DFQATT and CDR2 SNEGSKA (reference sequence). Points from the study as a whole: In long-lived donors, naive CD4+ cell counts and diversity exceeded those of aged donors.

It was 9.5 to 10 milliliters of peripheral blood that were drawn from each donor. Each sample used at least 6.5 million PBMCs. J is TRBJ2-3 and V is TRBV20-1; maybe TRBD2 (5 bases). The receptor comes from a human donor in good health. What was sequenced was blood. CDR3 coding DNA: TGCAGTGCTACCCGGGACACAGATACGCAGTATTTT. This codes for CSATRDTDTQYF.